Each of the 10 T cell receptor beta chains below was sequenced from the same sample in a study of blood T cell repertoires in COVID-19. Sequencing used immunoSEQ multiplex PCR; TCRdb keeps in-frame clones, though not all of them. The sample yields roughly 180,000 clones, about three quarters seen once. Sequencing used peripheral blood. These receptors were obtained from a woman older than 75 with COVID-19, enrolled during active disease.

V is TRBV5-5 and J is TRBJ2-1; 8 bases line up with TRBD1. The CDR3 consists of 12 residues. Unmatched junction bases numbered 3, after V lost 3 bases and J lost 10 bases. In germline, CDR1 is SGHKS, CDR2 YYEKEE (reference sequence). As DNA, the CDR3 is TGTGCCAGCAGCTCGGGACAGGCCGAGCAGTTCTTC. It translates to CASSSGQAEQFF.

The chain is built from TRBV11-3 and TRBJ2-3, with D possibly TRBD2 on 6 matching bases. The germline gives CDR1 SGHNT, CDR2 YENEEA. V gave up 4 bases and J gave up 3 bases, with 17 bases separating them. CDR3 size: 16 residues. CDR3 protein: CASSSPDYLGTDTQYF. The CDR3 DNA follows: TGTGCCAGCAGCTCGCCGGACTACCTTGGGACAGATACGCAGTATTTT.

Concerning this clone: Other nucleotide sequences in the sample specify the same CDR3. This chain connects TRBV11-3 to TRBJ2-1; 7 bases are shared with TRBD1. Per germline, CDR1 SGHNT and CDR2 YENEEA. With 2 bases clipped from V and 7 bases from J, the junction kept 5 bases outside the gene matches. This CDR3 is 14 amino acids long. This chain's CDR3 is CASSLRQGGNEQFF. The CDR3 DNA is TGTGCCAGCAGCTTACGACAGGGCGGGAATGAGCAGTTCTTC.

V usage is TRBV18 and J usage is TRBJ1-1, with 7 bases identical to TRBD1. This CDR3 has 13 amino acids. CDR1 and CDR2 (germline): KGHSH, LQKENI. V lost 3 bases, J lost 11 bases, and 9 bases stayed unmatched. The chain's CDR3 is CASSPFLDRDAFF. The CDR3 region has the DNA TGTGCCAGCTCACCTTTCCTTGACAGGGACGCTTTCTTT.

The CDR3 sequence is CASSPRGDLATDTQYF. CDR3 nucleotides: TGTGCCAGCAGCCCGCGGGGGGATTTAGCAACAGATACGCAGTATTTT. The chain links TRBV7-2 to TRBJ2-3; 8 bases fit TRBD2. V lost 5 bases and J lost 3; bases outside the gene matches: 10. This CDR3 spans 16 amino acids. Germline CDR1 is SGHTA and CDR2 is FQGNSA.

V usage is TRBV7-2 and J usage is TRBJ2-1; no definite D call. Germline lookup yields CDR1 SGHTA and CDR2 FQGNSA. The CDR3 covers 14 residues. Trimming shortened V by 5 bases and J by 6 bases, and 14 bases separated the two germline ends. The CDR3 nucleotides are TGTGCCAGCAGCCCCAGCCTAGAATTCAATGAGCAGTTCTTC. Translation gives CASSPSLEFNEQFF.

The gene calls are TRBV2 and TRBJ1-3; D gene unclear. The CDR3 runs 12 residues. V was clipped by 8 bases and J by 4 bases, with 9 bases between them. Looked up from germline, CDR1 is SNHLY and CDR2 is FYNNEI. The CDR3 sequence is CASGQSGNTIYF. The CDR3 DNA reads TGTGCCAGCGGGCAGAGCGGAAACACCATATATTTT.

The CDR3: CASRRGGGSEKLFF. CDR3 nucleotides: TGCGCCAGCAGGCGAGGGGGGGGTAGTGAAAAACTGTTTTTT. V is TRBV4-3 and J is TRBJ1-4; a weak D match, TRBD1 (6 bases). V lost 6 bases and J lost 7, with 15 bases in between. The CDR3 has 14 residues. Germline loops: CDR1 LGHNA, CDR2 YSLEER.

V is TRBV28 and J is TRBJ1-1; D is undetermined. CDR1 and CDR2 from the germline V gene are MDHEN and SYDVKM. The CDR3 is 13 residues long. V dropped 5 bases and J dropped 6 bases, with 13 bases sitting between them. CDR3 bases: TGTGCCAGCAGTCCCCCCGGGTTGGCTGAAGCTTTCTTT. This sequence encodes CASSPPGLAEAFF. The full variable domain, its missing parts supplied by reference TRBV28 and TRBJ1-1, is DVKVTQSSRYLVKRTGEKVFLECVQDMDHENMFWYRQDPGLGLRLIYFSYDVKMKEKGDIPEGYSVSREKKERFSLILESASTNQTSMYLCASSPPGLAEAFFGQGTRLTVV.

This chain uses TRBV27 with TRBJ1-1; no firm D call. Germline V gene sequence: CDR1 MNHEY, CDR2 SMNVEV (reference sequence). V was clipped by 5 bases and J by 0 bases, with 10 bases between them. This CDR3 is 14 amino acids long. CDR3 region: CASSALTVNTEAFF. In DNA, the CDR3 is TGTGCCAGCAGTGCCCTAACAGTGAACACTGAAGCTTTCTTT.